This TCR beta chain originates from a study of cytomegalovirus exposure and HLA in healthy donors. Turning to this clone: Its antigen remains unidentified.

When sampled, the donors appeared nominally healthy, though they likely had unrecorded immune exposures. General observations from the study: A later analysis linked a missense variant in DCLRE1C to the trimming of TCR beta V and J genes. The presence/absence work took it that sequencing depth was about the same across donors.

CDR1 and CDR2 (germline): MNHEY, SMNVEV (reference sequence). This CDR3 spans 14 amino acids. V lost 5 bases and J lost 10, with 20 bases in between. Primers: 60 Vbeta forward and 13 Jbeta reverse. Repertoires were generated with immunoSEQ multiplex PCR, while TCRdb's copy carries only in-frame clones and drops some. The profile shows about 200,000 clones, roughly 83% of them singletons. Sequencing input: PBMCs. J is TRBJ1-1 and V is TRBV27; TRBD1 might be the D (6 bases). This receptor was identified in a male donor in good health and CMV-seropositive. CDR3 DNA: TGTGCCAGCAGTCCGTCCCGGACAGTCAGACTAGCTTTCTTT. It translates to CASSPSRTVRLAFF.